The rows below give T cell receptor beta chains drawn from one sample of a study of graft-versus-host responses after intestinal transplantation. TCRdb's copy holds only in-frame clones and misses some; the assay was immunoSEQ multiplex PCR. The table includes about 130,000 clones, more than 90% detected once. Their target antigens are unknown. The specimen was unstimulated CD4+ T cells sorted from spleen or lymph node cells, collected before intestinal transplant. The receptors here all came from a human donor who received an intestinal transplant. The CDR3 runs from the conserved cysteine through the conserved F or W. Each record gives: CDR3 protein, CDR3 DNA, clone size, J gene, D gene, V gene, CDR3 length. A D gene is named only where the DNA matches it firmly. Size values are once, few and many counts, or a class for expanded clones, and some rows have none.

CASSPYDGETQYF TGTGCCAGCTCACCTTACGATGGGGAGACCCAGTACTTC NA TRBJ2-5 NA TRBV18 13
CASSRDKGGYTF TGTGCCAGCAGCCGGGACAAGGGAGGCTACACCTTC NA TRBJ1-2 NA TRBV9 12
CASSYSMRGGNSPLHF TGTGCCAGCAGTTACTCGATGAGGGGAGGTAATTCACCCCTCCACTTT NA TRBJ1-6 NA TRBV6-5 16
CASSPLSPNGQYF TGCGCCAGCAGCCCGTTATCCCCAAACGGGCAGTATTTT NA TRBJ2-3 NA TRBV5-1 13
CASSPRVTELETQYF TGCGCCAGCAGCCCTAGGGTAACAGAACTCGAGACCCAGTACTTC NA TRBJ2-5 NA TRBV5-1 15
CASSLTSGGDETQYF TGTGCCAGCAGCCTGACTAGCGGGGGGGACGAGACCCAGTACTTC NA TRBJ2-5 TRBD2 TRBV4-2 15
CASSLSPRTAQYF TGTGCCAGCAGTTTATCCCCCCGCACCGCCCAGTACTTC NA TRBJ2-5 NA TRBV27 13
CASSPFSGGLNTEAFF TGTGCCAGCAGCCCATTTTCAGGGGGGCTGAACACTGAAGCTTTCTTT NA TRBJ1-1 TRBD1 TRBV7-9 16
CASSSGLFTEQYF TGTGCCAGCAGTTCGGGACTTTTTACCGAGCAGTACTTC NA TRBJ2-7 NA TRBV6-5 13
CASSAQGGAFHEQYF TGTGCCAGCAGCGCGCAAGGGGGCGCGTTCCACGAGCAGTACTTC NA TRBJ2-7 TRBD1 TRBV9 15
CASSSQQNTEAFF TGTGCCAGCAGCTCGCAGCAGAACACTGAAGCTTTCTTT NA TRBJ1-1 NA TRBV7-3 13
CASGLTGNSPLHF TGTGCTAGTGGTCTGACTGGTAATTCACCCCTCCACTTT NA TRBJ1-6 NA TRBV12-5 13
CASTSTTVTDTQYF TGTGCCAGCACCTCTACCACAGTCACAGATACGCAGTATTTT NA TRBJ2-3 NA TRBV7-9 14
CASTPGAEEVQYF TGCGCCAGCACCCCCGGGGCCGAAGAGGTGCAGTACTTC once TRBJ2-7 NA TRBV5-1 13
CASGPPPLRDRQETQYF TGTGCTAGTGGTCCACCCCCGCTCCGGGACAGACAAGAGACCCAGTACTTC NA TRBJ2-5 TRBD1 TRBV12-5 17
CASSSRPSETQYF TGCGCCAGCAGCTCGAGACCCTCGGAAACCCAGTACTTC once TRBJ2-5 NA TRBV5-1 13
CASSSRRGYEQYF TGTGCCAGCAGCTCGCGCAGGGGTTACGAGCAGTACTTC once TRBJ2-7 NA TRBV5-6 13
CASSQDNGMGTEAFF TGTGCCAGCAGCCAAGATAACGGGATGGGCACTGAAGCTTTCTTT NA TRBJ1-1 NA TRBV4-2 15
CASSLSRGTSTDTQYF TGTGCCAGCAGCTTATCTCGTGGGACTAGCACAGATACGCAGTATTTT NA TRBJ2-3 NA TRBV7-9 16
CASSTGLAGEQTQYF TGTGCCAGCAGTACTGGACTAGCGGGGGAGCAAACGCAGTATTTT NA TRBJ2-3 TRBD2 TRBV2 15
CASSRQEFYEQYF TGTGCCAGCAGCCGACAGGAATTCTACGAGCAGTACTTC NA TRBJ2-7 NA TRBV11-2 13
CASSISGGSYEQYF TGTGCCAGCAGCATTAGCGGGGGGTCCTACGAGCAGTACTTC NA TRBJ2-7 TRBD2 TRBV5-6 14
CASRDDNPYGYTF TGTGCCAGCAGGGACGACAACCCCTATGGCTACACCTTC NA TRBJ1-2 NA TRBV2 13
CASSSRDPRGSHTQYF TGCGCCAGCAGCTCCCGGGACCCTAGGGGATCGCATACGCAGTATTTT once TRBJ2-3 NA TRBV5-1 16
CASGGQSSYNSPLHF TGTGCCAGCGGGGGACAGAGCTCCTATAATTCACCCCTCCACTTT NA TRBJ1-6 TRBD1 TRBV2 15
CASSLDGQNTEAFF TGCGCCAGCAGCCTGGACGGCCAGAACACTGAAGCTTTCTTT NA TRBJ1-1 NA TRBV5-1 14
CASSPSYRGRADSPLHF TGTGCCAGCAGTCCGTCCTACAGGGGGCGCGCGGATTCACCCCTCCACTTT NA TRBJ1-6 TRBD1 TRBV27 17
CASGRDRGNEQFF TGTGCCAGCGGCCGGGACAGGGGCAATGAGCAGTTCTTC NA TRBJ2-1 TRBD1 TRBV28 13
CASRADPGQGGNGYTF TGTGCCAGTAGAGCCGACCCGGGACAGGGAGGGAATGGCTACACCTTC NA TRBJ1-2 TRBD1 TRBV19 16
CATSRDRVSGNTIYF TGTGCCACCAGCAGAGATAGGGTCTCTGGAAACACCATATATTTT NA TRBJ1-3 NA TRBV15 15
CASSLVTNTEAFF TGTGCCAGCAGCTTAGTTACGAACACTGAAGCTTTCTTT NA TRBJ1-1 NA TRBV11-3 13
CASSEYGQGQETQYF TGTGCCAGCAGTGAATATGGGCAGGGCCAAGAGACCCAGTACTTC NA TRBJ2-5 NA TRBV6-1 15
CASSFSAEETQYF TGTGCCAGCAGCTTCAGCGCCGAAGAGACCCAGTACTTC NA TRBJ2-5 NA TRBV5-6 13
CASRPLQTVANQPQHF TGTGCCAGTAGACCATTACAAACAGTGGCAAATCAGCCCCAGCATTTT NA TRBJ1-5 NA TRBV19 16
CASSGGGTSYNEQFF TGTGCCAGCAGTGGTGGCGGGACCTCCTACAATGAGCAGTTCTTC NA TRBJ2-1 NA TRBV25-1 15
CASSQARTLGEAFF TGCGCCAGCAGTCAAGCAAGGACACTTGGTGAAGCTTTCTTT NA TRBJ1-1 NA TRBV23-1 14
CASSLGAQGANVLTF TGTGCCAGCAGCTTAGGTGCGCAGGGGGCCAACGTCCTGACTTTC NA TRBJ2-6 NA TRBV7-3 15
CASSLDVGVGMEQYF TGTGCCAGCAGCTTAGATGTGGGGGTTGGGATGGAGCAGTACTTC NA TRBJ2-7 NA TRBV7-6 15
CASSQDRGGYNEQFF TGTGCCAGCAGCCAAGATCGAGGGGGCTACAATGAGCAGTTCTTC once TRBJ2-1 NA TRBV4-2 15
CASSTGASGGIEQFF TGTGCCAGCAGCACAGGGGCTAGCGGGGGTATTGAGCAGTTCTTC NA TRBJ2-1 TRBD2 TRBV4-2 15
CASSSRPTDTQYF TGTGCCAGCAGCTCCCGGCCCACAGATACGCAGTATTTT NA TRBJ2-3 NA TRBV7-7 13
CASSYGTGTYEQYF TGTGCCAGCAGTTACGGGACAGGTACCTACGAGCAGTACTTC NA TRBJ2-7 TRBD1 TRBV6-5 14
CASSDLGRGAPHGYTF TGTGCCAGTAGCGATCTCGGGCGGGGGGCGCCCCATGGCTACACCTTC NA TRBJ1-2 NA TRBV19 16
CASSFYLLIAGSNEQFF TGTGCCAGCAGCTTTTATTTGCTAATAGCGGGGTCCAATGAGCAGTTCTTC NA TRBJ2-1 TRBD2 TRBV5-6 17
CASSSKLTGGYNEQFF TGTGCCAGCAGCTCTAAGCTAACGGGGGGGTACAATGAGCAGTTCTTC NA TRBJ2-1 TRBD2 TRBV7-8 16
CASSPAMMGAEKLFF TGCGCCAGCAGTCCGGCCATGATGGGGGCGGAAAAACTGTTTTTT once TRBJ1-4 NA TRBV5-1 15